This T cell receptor (beta chain) was identified in a study of beta chain features in type 1 diabetes (dated 2018 in TCRdb). General notes on the study: Mean age, gender distribution, total cell number and subset yield did not differ between patients and healthy donors. The study compared TCRB repertoires of sorted circulating CD4+ T cell subsets between recently diagnosed type 1 diabetes patients and matched healthy donors. A total of 90 million to 130 million sorted cells were examined across all samples, and a strong correlation was observed between cell number per subset and RNA yield. Whereas all 28 donors provided naive and central memory subsets, regulatory and stem cell-like memory subsets were isolated from just 8 patients and roughly 8 healthy donors.

Findings and caveats that apply to the study as a whole: Naive, central memory and regulatory TCRB repertoires appeared more similar among patients than among healthy donors. HLA sub-analyses involved small numbers of individuals, so any influence of HLA type on TCRB rearrangement remained unresolved. A moderate but significant shortening of TCRB CDR3 length was observed in type 1 diabetes patients in all four CD4+ subsets. At VDJ recombination sites, patients with type 1 diabetes made fewer insertions and deleted more nucleotides, a pattern implying thymic rearrangement abnormalities. PCR may preferentially amplify shorter templates, but because patient and control samples were amplified and corrected together, any resulting skew would affect both groups equally. Because cDNA rather than genomic DNA was sequenced, highly expressing activated cells could have been over-represented, although no difference in activation and CD3 levels was found between groups.

CDR1 SGDLS and CDR2 YYNGEE were looked up in the germline V gene. The CDR3, cysteine through phenylalanine, is 13 amino acids long. Solely the CDR3 DNA is kept, with 39 bases framed from the first base. The germline V end is reduced by 3 bases and the J end by 6 bases; junction bases left unmatched: 2. Each donor gave one peripheral blood draw, averaging roughly 120 mL, which was collected into heparinised tubes. A BD FACSAria II was used to sort naive, central memory, regulatory and stem cell-like memory CD4+ T cells with a panel that included CD45RO, CCR7, CD25, CD127, CD95 and CD27. A purity above 95% was achieved for all sorted populations. PBMCs were isolated immediately by Lymphoprep density gradient centrifugation and stained directly without culture. To minimize batch effects, samples were stained and sorted in pairs, one healthy donor with one patient per experiment. Note on this clone: Its antigen is not yet known. The record has no base qualities; no much larger clone is one base away.

The High Capacity cDNA Reverse Transcription Kit was used to reverse transcribe all of the isolated RNA, meaning that expressed TCRB transcripts were what got sequenced. Naive, central memory and regulatory T cell samples underwent deep immunoSEQ sequencing, averaging about 3.5 million total reads per sample. After sorted cells were lysed in RLT buffer, RNA was extracted with DNase-treated RNeasy Micro or Mini kits, with the choice depending on cell number. Each cell subset was processed separately to prevent cross-contamination, with patient and healthy donor samples processed together. Using the immunoSEQ multiplex PCR, TCRB sequences were amplified from cDNA into 87-bp fragments spanning the CDR3 region. Sequencing of the amplicons was performed on the Illumina HiSeq platform. As for the authors' bioinformatics: PCR bias was corrected computationally using synthetic template baselines, and reads within Hamming distance 2 were collapsed, with unmergeable singletons discarded. Reads were aligned against IMGT so that V, D and J genes, CDR3 length and insertions or deletions at six rearrangement sites could be assigned. Within each subset, clonotype counts were normalized to the number of sorted cells before true diversity and Gini coefficients were calculated with the tcR R package. The overlap coefficient, calculated on TCRB nucleotide sequences, was used to measure repertoire sharing. Out-of-frame TCRB sequences from naive cells were analyzed to stand in for the pre-selection repertoire. The immuneACCESS repertoire file appears here via TCRdb, limited to in-frame rearrangements. These files lack a portion of the clones; in checked studies, under half of the deficit traces to unresolved V genes, and the cause of the others is not known. V, J and clone size reflect that table, while D and trimming were determined from the DNA. The sample contains 300,000 to 350,000 clones, around a fifth of them found a single time. Approximately 0.043% of the sample comes from the top ten.

The clonotype originates from a woman aged 18-29 years in good health. The rearrangement joined TRBV9 to TRBJ2-7, with 11 junctional bases fitting TRBD1. The sequencing sample was made of naive CD4+ T cells from blood. The cell subset or site label, read with the paper, signifies: true naive CD4+ T cells. The DNA is TGTGCCAGCAGCGCGGACAGGGGGCGCGAGCAGTACTTC. Translated, it reads CASSADRGREQYF.